This T cell receptor beta chain is from a study of response to subunit inactivated influenza vaccine (dated by TCRdb to 2016 to 2019). Study-wide context: Deep quantitative T cell receptor repertoire profiling was used in the study to track responses to a trivalent subunit inactivated influenza vaccine.

Libraries were made using RT-PCR. Sequencing was carried out with an Illumina HiSeq 2500. TCRdb's own reprocessing of the public reads used fastp at Q25 and MiXCR and kept productive beta chains. CDR3 protein duplicates are merged, each entry listing the most common genes and DNA. This sample gives about 160,000 distinct CDR3 sequences in total; approximately 11% of them show up just once. The ten largest account for under 15% of the sample. Taken with the paper, the label for time point translates to: around 47 days after influenza vaccine administration. The investigation overall reported the following: According to the authors, only a limited number of new T cells may be recruited by each seasonal influenza vaccination.

The CDR3 spans 13 residues, from the cysteine through the phenylalanine. The read is trimmed to its CDR3 DNA, 39 bases read in frame from base 1. CDR1 and CDR2 (SGHTA, FQGNSA) derive from the germline V gene. Trimming takes 5 bases off V and 7 bases off J; junction bases not matched to a gene: 5. This clonotype was seen at least ten times. Its target antigen remains unknown. There are no base qualities to consult, and no much larger clone falls within one base. The clonotype comes from a man aged 45-60 years who received an inactivated influenza vaccine. Donor details come from another sample of the same person, matched by shared clones. The chain couples TRBV7-2 to TRBJ1-2; the junction holds 9 bases that match TRBD1. The material sequenced was non-naive T cells sorted from PBMCs, taken 40 to 50 days after vaccination. The meaning of the sample's cell subset or site label: memory T cell fraction. The CDR3 region: CASSLGQGRGYTF. The nucleotides read TGTGCCAGCAGCCTGGGACAGGGTCGTGGCTACACCTTC.